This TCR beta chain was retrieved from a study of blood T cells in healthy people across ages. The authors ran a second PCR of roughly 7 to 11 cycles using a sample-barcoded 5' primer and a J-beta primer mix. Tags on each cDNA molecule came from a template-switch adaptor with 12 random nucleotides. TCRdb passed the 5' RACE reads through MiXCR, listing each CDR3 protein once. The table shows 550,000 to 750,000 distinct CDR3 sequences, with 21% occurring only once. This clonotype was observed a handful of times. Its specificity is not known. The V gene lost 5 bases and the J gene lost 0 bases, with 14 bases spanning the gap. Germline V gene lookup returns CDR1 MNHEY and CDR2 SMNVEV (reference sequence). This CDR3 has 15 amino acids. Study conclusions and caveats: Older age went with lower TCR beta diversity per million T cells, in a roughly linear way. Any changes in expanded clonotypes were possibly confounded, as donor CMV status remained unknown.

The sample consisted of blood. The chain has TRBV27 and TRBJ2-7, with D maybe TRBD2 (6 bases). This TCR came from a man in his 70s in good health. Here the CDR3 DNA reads TGTGCCAGCAGTCCCCGCGGGACGGACTCCTACGAGCAGTACTTC. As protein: CASSPRGTDSYEQYF.